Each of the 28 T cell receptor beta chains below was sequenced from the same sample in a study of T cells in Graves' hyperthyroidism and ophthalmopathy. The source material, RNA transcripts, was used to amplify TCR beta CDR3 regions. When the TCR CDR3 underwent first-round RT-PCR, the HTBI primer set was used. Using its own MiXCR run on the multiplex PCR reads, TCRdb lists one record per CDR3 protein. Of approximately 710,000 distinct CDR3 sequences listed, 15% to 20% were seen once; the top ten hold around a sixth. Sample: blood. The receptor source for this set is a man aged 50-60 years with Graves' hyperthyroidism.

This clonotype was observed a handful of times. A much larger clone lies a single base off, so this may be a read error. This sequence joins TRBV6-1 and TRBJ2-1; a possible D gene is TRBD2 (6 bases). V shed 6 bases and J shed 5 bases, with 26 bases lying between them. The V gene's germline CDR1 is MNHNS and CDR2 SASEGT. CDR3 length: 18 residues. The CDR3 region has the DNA TGTGCCAGCAGCACACCTCTAGCGCGGAGTGGGTTCCACAATGAGCAGTTCTTC. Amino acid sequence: CASSTPLARSGFHNEQFF.

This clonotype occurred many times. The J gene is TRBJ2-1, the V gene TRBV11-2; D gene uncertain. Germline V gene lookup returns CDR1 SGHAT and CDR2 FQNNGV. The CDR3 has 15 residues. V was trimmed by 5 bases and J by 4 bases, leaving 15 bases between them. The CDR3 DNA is TGTGCCAGCAGCCCCCGCGGTTGGGATTACAATGAGCAGTTCTTC. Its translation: CASSPRGWDYNEQFF. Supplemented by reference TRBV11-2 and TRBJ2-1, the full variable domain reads EAGVAQSPRYKIIEKRQSVAFWCNPISGHATLYWYQQILGQGPKLLIQFQNNGVVDDSQLPKDRFSAERLKGVDSTLKIQPAKLEDSAVYLCASSPRGWDYNEQFFGPGTRLTVL.

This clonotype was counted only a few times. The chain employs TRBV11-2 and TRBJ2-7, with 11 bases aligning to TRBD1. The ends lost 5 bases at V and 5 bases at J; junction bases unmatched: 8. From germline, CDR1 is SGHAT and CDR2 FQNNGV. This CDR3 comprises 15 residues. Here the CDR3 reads CASSTGQGAGHEQYF. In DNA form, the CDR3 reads TGTGCCAGCAGCACCGGACAGGGGGCTGGGCACGAGCAGTACTTC.

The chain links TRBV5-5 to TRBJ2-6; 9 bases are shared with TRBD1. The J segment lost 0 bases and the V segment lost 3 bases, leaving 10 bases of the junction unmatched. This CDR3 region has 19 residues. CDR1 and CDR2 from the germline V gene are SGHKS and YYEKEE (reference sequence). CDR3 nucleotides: TGTGCCAGCAGCTCAGAGGGACAGGGTATCAACTCTGGGGCCAACGTCCTGACTTTC. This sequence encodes CASSSEGQGINSGANVLTF. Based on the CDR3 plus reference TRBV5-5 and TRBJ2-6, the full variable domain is DAGVTQSPTHLIKTRGQQVTLRCSPISGHKSVSWYQQVLGQGPQFIFQYYEKEERGRGNFPDRFSARQFPNYSSELNVNALLLGDSALYLCASSSEGQGINSGANVLTFGAGSRLTVL.

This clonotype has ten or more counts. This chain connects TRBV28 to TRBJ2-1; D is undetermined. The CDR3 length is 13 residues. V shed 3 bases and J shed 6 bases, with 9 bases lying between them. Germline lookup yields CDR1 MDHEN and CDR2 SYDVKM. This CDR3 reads CASSFNPFNEQFF. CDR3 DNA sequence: TGTGCCAGCAGTTTTAACCCCTTCAATGAGCAGTTCTTC.

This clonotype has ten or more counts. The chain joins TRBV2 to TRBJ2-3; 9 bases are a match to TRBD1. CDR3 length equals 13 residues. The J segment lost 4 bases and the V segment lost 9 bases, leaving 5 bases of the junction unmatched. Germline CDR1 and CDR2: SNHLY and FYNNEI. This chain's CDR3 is CASGQGFSDTQYF. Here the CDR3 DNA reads TGTGCCAGTGGACAGGGGTTCTCAGATACGCAGTATTTT.

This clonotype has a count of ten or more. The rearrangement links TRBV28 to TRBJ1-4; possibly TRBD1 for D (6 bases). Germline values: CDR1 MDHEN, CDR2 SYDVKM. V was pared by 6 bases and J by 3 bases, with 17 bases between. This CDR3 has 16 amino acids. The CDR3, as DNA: TGTGCCAGCAGACCACTCCCGGGGGCTGCTAATGAAAAACTGTTTTTT. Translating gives CASRPLPGAANEKLFF.

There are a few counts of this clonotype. The CDR3: CASSISLTGGNQPQHF. The CDR3 nucleotides read TGTGCCAGTAGTATCTCTCTCACAGGGGGCAATCAGCCCCAGCATTTT. This chain links TRBV19 with TRBJ1-5; TRBD1 agrees at 7 bases. From germline, CDR1 is LNHDA and CDR2 SQIVND (reference sequence). The junction had 7 bases not matched to a gene; V was cut back by 3 bases and J by 2 bases. The CDR3 is 16 amino acids.

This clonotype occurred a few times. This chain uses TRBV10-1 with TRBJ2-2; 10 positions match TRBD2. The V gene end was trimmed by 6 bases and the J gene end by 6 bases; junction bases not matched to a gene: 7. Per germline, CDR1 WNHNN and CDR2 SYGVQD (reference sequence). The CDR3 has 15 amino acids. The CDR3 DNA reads TGCGCCAGCAGCCCTAGGACTAGCGGCGCCGGGGAGCTGTTTTTT. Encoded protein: CASSPRTSGAGELFF.

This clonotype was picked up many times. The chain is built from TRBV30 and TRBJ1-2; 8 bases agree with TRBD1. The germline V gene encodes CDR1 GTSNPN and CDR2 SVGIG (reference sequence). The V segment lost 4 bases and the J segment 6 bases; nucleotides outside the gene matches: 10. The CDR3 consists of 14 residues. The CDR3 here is CAWILTGEVDGYTF. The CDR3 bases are TGTGCCTGGATTCTGACAGGGGAAGTGGATGGCTACACCTTC.

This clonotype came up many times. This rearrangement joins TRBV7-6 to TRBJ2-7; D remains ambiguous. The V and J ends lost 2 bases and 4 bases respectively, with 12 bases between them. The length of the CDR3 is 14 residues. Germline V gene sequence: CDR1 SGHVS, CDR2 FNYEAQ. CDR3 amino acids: CASSLYENGYEQYF. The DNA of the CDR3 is TGTGCCAGCAGCTTATATGAAAACGGGTACGAGCAGTACTTC.

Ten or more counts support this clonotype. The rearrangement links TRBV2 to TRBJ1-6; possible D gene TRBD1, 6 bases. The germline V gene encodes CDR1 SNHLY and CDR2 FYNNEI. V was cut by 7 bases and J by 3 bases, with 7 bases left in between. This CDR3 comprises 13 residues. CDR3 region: CASKQGYNSPLHF. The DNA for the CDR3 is TGTGCCAGCAAACAGGGCTATAATTCACCCCTCCACTTT.

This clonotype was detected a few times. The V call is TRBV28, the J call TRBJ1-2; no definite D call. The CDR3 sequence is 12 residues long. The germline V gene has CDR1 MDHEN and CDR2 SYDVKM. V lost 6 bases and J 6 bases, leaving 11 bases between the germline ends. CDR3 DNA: TGTGCCAGCAGCAGATCCGACAATGGCTACACCTTC. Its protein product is CASSRSDNGYTF.

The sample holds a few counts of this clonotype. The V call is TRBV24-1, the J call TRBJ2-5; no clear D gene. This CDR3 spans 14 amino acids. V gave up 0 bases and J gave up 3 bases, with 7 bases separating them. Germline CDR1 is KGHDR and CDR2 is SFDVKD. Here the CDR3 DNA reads TGTGCCACCAGTGATTTGGGAACCGAAGAGACCCAGTACTTC. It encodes CATSDLGTEETQYF.

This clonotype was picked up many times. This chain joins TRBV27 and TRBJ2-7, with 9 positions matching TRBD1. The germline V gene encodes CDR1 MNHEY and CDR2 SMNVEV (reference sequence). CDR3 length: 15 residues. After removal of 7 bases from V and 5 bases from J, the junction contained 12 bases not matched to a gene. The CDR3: CASTNKHRGLHEQYF. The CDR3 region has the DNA TGTGCCAGCACCAACAAACACAGGGGGCTACACGAGCAGTACTTC.

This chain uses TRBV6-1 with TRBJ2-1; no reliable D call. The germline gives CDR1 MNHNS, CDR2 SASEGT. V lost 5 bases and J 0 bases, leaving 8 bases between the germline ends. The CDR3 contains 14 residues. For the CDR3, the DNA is TGTGCCAGCAGTCCGGGCGACTCCTACAATGAGCAGTTCTTC. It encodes CASSPGDSYNEQFF.

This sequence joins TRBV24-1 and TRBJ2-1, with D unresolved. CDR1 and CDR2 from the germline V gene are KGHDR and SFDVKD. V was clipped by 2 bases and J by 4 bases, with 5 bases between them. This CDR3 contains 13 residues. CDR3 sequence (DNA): TGTGCCACCAGTGATTCGCAGTACAATGAGCAGTTCTTC. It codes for CATSDSQYNEQFF.

The CDR3 DNA reads TGTGCCAGCAAAACTGGACAGAAACAAGAGACCCAGTACTTC. Translated: CASKTGQKQETQYF. The J gene is TRBJ2-5, the V gene TRBV28; a weak D match, TRBD1 (6 bases). Germline V gene data show CDR1 as MDHEN and CDR2 as SYDVKM. The CDR3 runs to 14 residues. Trimming left V 7 bases short and J 2 bases short, with 14 bases between.

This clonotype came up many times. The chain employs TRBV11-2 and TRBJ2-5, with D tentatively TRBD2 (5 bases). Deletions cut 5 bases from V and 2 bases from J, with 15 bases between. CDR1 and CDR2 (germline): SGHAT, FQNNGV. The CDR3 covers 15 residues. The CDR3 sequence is CASSSSRGAQETQYF. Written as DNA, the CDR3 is TGTGCCAGCAGCAGTTCCCGGGGAGCTCAAGAGACCCAGTACTTC.

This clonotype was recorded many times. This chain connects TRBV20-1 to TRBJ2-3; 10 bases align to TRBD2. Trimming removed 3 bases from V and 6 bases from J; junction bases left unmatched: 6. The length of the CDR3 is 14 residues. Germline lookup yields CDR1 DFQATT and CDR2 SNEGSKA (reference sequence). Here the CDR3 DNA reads TGCAGTGCTAGGCGGCTAGCGGGAGTTGATACGCAGTATTTT. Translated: CSARRLAGVDTQYF.

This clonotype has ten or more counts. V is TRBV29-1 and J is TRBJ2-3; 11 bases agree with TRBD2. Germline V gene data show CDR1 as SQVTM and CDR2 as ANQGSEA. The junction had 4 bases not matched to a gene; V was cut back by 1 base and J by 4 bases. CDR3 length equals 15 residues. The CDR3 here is CSVEAPGLAADTQYF. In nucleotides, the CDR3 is TGCAGCGTTGAAGCACCGGGACTAGCGGCAGATACGCAGTATTTT.

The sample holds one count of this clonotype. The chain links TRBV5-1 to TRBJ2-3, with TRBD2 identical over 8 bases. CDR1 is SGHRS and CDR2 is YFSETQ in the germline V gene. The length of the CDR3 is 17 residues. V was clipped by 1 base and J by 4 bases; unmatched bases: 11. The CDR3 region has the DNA TGCGCCAGCAGCTTGTTCCCGGGAGGGCCTAAGTCAGATACGCAGTATTTT. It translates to CASSLFPGGPKSDTQYF.

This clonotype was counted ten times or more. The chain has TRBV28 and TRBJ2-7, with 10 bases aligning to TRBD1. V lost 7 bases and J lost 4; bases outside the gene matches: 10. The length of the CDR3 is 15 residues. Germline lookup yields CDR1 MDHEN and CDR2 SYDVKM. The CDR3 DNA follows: TGTGCCAGCACCACACCACCGGGACAGGGGTACGAGCAGTACTTC. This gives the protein CASTTPPGQGYEQYF.

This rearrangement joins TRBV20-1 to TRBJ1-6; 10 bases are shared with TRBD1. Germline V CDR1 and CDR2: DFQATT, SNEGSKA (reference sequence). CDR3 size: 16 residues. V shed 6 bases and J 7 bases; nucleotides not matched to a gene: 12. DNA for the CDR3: TGCAGTGCCATAAACCCGGGACAGGGGCAGAATTCACCCCTCCACTTT. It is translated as CSAINPGQGQNSPLHF.

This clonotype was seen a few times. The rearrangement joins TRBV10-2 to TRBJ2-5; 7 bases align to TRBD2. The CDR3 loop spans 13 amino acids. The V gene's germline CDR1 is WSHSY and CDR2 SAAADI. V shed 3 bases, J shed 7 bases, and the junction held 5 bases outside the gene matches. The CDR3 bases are TGCGCCAGCAGTGAAGGCGGGAGTAGGACCCAGTACTTC. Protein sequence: CASSEGGSRTQYF.

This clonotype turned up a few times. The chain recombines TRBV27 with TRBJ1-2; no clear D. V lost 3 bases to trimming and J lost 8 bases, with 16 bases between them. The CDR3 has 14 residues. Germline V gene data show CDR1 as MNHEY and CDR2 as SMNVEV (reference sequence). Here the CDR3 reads CASSFMENRGGYTF. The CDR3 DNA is TGTGCCAGCAGTTTTATGGAGAACCGCGGGGGCTACACCTTC.

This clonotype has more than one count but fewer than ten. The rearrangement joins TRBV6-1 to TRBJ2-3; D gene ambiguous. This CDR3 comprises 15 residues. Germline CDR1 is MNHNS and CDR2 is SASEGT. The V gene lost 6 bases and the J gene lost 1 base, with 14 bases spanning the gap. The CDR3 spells CASRGSWVGTDTQYF. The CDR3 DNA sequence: TGTGCCAGCAGGGGTTCCTGGGTCGGCACAGATACGCAGTATTTT.

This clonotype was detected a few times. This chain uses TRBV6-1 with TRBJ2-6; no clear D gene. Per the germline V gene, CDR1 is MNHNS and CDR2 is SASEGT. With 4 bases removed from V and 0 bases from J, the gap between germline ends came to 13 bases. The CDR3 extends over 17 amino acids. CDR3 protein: CASSGRHLISGANVLTF. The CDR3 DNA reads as TGTGCCAGCAGTGGTCGACATCTAATCTCTGGGGCCAACGTCCTGACTTTC.